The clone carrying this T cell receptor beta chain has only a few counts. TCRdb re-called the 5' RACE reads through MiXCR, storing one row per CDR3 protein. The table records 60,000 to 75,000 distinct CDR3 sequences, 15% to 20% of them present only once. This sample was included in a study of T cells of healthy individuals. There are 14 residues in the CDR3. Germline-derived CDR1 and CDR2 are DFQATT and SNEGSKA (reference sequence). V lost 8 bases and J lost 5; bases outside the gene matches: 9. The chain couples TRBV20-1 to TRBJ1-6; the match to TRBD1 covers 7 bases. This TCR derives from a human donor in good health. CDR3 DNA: TGCAGTTCTTTGACAGGGAGCCATAATTCACCCCTCCACTTT. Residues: CSSLTGSHNSPLHF.